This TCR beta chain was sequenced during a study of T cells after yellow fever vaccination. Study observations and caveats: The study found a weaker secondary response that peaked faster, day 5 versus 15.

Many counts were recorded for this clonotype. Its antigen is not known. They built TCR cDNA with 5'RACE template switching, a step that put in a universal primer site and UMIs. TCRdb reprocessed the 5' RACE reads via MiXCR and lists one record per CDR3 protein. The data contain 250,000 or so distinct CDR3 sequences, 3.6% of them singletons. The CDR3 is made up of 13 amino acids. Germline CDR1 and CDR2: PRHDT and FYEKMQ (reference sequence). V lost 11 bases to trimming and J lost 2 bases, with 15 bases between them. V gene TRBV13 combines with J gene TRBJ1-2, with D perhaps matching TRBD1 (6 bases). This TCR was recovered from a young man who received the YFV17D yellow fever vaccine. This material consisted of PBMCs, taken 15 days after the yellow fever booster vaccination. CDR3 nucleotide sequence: TGTGCCGGTGGAACAGGGTTGAACTATGGCTACACCTTC. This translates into CAGGTGLNYGYTF.